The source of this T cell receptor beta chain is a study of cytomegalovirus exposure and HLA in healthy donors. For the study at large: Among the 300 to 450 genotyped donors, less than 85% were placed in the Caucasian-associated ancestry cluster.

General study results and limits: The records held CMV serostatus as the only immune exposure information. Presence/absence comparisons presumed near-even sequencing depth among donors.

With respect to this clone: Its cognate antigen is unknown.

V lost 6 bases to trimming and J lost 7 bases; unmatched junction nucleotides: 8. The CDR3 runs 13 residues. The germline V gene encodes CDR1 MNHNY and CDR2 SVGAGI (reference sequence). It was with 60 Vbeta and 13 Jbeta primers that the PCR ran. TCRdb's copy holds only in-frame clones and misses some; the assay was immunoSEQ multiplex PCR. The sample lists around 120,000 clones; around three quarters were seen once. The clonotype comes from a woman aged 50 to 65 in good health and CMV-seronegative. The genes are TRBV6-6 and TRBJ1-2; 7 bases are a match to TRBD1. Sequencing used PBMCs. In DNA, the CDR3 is TGTGCCAGCAGCTCGACAGGGATGATTGGCTACACCTTC. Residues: CASSSTGMIGYTF.